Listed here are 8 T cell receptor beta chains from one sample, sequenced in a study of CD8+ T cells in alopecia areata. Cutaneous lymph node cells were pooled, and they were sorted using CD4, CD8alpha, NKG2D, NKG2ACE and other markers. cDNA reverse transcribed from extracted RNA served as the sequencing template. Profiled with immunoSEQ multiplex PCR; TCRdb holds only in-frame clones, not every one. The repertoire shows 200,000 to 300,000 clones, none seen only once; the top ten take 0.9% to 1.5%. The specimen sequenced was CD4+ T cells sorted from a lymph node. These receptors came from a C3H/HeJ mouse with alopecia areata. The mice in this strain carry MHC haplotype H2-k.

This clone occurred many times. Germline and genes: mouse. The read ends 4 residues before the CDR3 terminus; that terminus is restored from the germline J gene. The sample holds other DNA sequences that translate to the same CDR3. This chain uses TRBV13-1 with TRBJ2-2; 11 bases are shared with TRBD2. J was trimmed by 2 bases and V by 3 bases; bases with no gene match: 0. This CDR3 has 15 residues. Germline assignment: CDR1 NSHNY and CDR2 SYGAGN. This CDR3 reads CASSGTGGNTGQLYF. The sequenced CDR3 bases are TGTGCCAGCAGTGGGACTGGGGGGAACACCGGG.

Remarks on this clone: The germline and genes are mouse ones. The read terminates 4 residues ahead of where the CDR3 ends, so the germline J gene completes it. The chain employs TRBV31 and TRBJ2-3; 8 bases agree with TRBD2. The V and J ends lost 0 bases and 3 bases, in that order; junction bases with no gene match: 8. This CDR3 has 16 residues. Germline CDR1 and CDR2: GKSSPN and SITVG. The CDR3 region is CAWSLEGGQGAETLYF. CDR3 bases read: TGTGCCTGGAGTCTAGAGGGGGGGCAAGGGGCAGAA. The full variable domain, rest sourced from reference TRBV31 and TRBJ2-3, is AQTIHQWPVAEIKAVGSPLSLGCTIKGKSSPNLYWYWQATGGTLQQLFYSITVGQVESVVQLNLSASRPKDDQFILSTEKLLLSHSGFYLCAWSLEGGQGAETLYFGSGTRLTVL.

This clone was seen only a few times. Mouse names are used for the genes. The CDR3 sequence: CASSRARVDYAEQFF. The CDR3 bases that were read are TGTGCTAGCAGTAGGGCCAGGGTGGACTATGCT. V gene TRBV17 combines with J gene TRBJ2-1; perhaps TRBD1 as D (5 bases). The CDR3 is cut off 4 residues early in the read; its end comes from the germline J gene. Trimming took off 3 bases at V and 2 bases at J, with 11 bases between the two ends. In germline, CDR1 is MNHDT, CDR2 YYDKIL. CDR3 length: 15 residues.

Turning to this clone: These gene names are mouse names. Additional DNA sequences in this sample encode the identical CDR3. The CDR3 loop is CAWSLRGNNSPLYF. Partial CDR3 DNA: TGTGCCTGGAGTCTAAGGGGAAATAATTCGCCC. This chain uses TRBV31 with TRBJ1-6; the D gene is possibly TRBD1 (5 bases). The CDR3 end falls 3 residues outside the read, so it is completed with the germline J gene. TRBJ1-6 is an open reading frame, and its role is uncertain. This CDR3 contains 14 residues. Germline CDR1 and CDR2: GKSSPN and SITVG. Trimming left V 0 bases short and J 5 bases short, with 8 bases between.

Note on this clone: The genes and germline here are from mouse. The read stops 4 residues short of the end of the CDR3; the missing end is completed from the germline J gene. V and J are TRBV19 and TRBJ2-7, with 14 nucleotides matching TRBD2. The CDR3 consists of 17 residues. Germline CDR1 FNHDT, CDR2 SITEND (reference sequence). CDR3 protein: CASSIPSGLGGRDEQYF. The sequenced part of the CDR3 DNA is TGTGCCAGCAGTATACCATCGGGACTGGGGGGGCGCGAT.

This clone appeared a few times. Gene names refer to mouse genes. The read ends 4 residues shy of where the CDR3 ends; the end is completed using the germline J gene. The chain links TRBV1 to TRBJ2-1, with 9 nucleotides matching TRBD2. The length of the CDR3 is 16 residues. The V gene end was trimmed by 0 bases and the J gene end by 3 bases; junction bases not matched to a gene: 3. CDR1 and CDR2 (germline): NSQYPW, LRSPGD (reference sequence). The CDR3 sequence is CTCSADRDWVYAEQFF. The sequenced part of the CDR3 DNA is TGCACCTGCAGTGCAGATAGGGACTGGGTCTATGCT.

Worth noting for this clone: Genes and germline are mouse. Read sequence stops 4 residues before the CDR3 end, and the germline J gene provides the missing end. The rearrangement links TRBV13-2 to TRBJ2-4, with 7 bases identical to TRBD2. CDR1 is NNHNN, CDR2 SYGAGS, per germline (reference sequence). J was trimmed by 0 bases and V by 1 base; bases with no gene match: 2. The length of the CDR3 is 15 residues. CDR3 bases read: TGTGCCAGCGGTGATCTGGGGGTTAGTCAAAAC. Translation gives CASGDLGVSQN. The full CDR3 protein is CASGDLGVSQNTLYF.

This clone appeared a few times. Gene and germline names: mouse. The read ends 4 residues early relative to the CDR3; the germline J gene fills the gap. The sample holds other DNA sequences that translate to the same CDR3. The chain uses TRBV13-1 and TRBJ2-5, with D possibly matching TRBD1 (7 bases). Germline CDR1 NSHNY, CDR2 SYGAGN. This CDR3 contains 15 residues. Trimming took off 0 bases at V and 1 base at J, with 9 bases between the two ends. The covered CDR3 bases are TGTGCCAGCAGTGATGCCAGGGGGGACCAAGAC. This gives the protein CASSDARGDQD. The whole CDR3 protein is CASSDARGDQDTQYF.